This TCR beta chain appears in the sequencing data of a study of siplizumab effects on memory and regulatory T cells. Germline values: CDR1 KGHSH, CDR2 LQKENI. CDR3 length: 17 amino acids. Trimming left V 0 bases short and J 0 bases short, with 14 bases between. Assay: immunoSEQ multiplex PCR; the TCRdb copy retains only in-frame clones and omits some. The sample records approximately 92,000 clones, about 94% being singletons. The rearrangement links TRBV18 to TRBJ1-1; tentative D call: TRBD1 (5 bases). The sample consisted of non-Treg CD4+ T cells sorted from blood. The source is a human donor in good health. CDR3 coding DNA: TGTGCCAGCTCACCACCAGGGCTTGAGGGGCTGAACACTGAAGCTTTCTTT. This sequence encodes CASSPPGLEGLNTEAFF.